This T cell receptor beta chain comes out of a study of cytomegalovirus exposure and HLA in healthy donors. Germline loops: CDR1 MNHNY, CDR2 SVGAGI (reference sequence). The V and J ends lost 5 bases and 1 base respectively, with 14 bases between them. The CDR3 runs to 15 residues. 60 Vbeta and 13 Jbeta primers were used in PCR. The repertoire was sequenced with immunoSEQ multiplex PCR; TCRdb's copy has only in-frame clones and lacks some. The sample includes around 140,000 clones, more than 7.5% seen only once; the top ten take 1.5% to 2%. The V gene is TRBV6-6, the J gene TRBJ1-1; D gene ambiguous. This receptor was taken from a man aged 45-65 years in good health and CMV-seronegative. Material: PBMCs. CDR3 region: CASSSLGAQNTEAFF. The DNA of the CDR3 is TGTGCCAGCAGTAGCCTCGGAGCCCAGAACACTGAAGCTTTCTTT.